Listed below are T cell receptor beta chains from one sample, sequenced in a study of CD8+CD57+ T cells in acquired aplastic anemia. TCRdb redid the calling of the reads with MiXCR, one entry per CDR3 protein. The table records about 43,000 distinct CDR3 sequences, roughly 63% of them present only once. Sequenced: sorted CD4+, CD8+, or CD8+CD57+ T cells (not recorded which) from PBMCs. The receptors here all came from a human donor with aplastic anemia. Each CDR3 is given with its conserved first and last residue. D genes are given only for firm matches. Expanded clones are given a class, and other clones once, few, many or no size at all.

CDR3 protein: CASSIGRVETEAFF
CDR3 DNA: TGTGCCAGTAGTATTGGTCGTGTAGAGACTGAAGCTTTCTTT
D gene: NA
clone size: NA
J gene: TRBJ1-1
V gene: TRBV19

CDR3 protein: CASSPTGVDYGYTF
CDR3 DNA: TGTGCCAGCAGCCCGACAGGGGTTGACTATGGCTACACCTTC
D gene: TRBD1
clone size: NA
J gene: TRBJ1-2
V gene: TRBV2

CDR3 protein: CASSEAGWGNQPQHF
CDR3 DNA: TGCGCCAGCAGTGAGGCGGGATGGGGCAATCAGCCCCAGCATTTT
D gene: NA
clone size: few
J gene: TRBJ1-5
V gene: TRBV10-2

CDR3 protein: CATRKKTDNTEAFF
CDR3 DNA: TGTGCCACCAGAAAAAAGACGGACAACACTGAAGCTTTCTTT
D gene: NA
clone size: NA
J gene: TRBJ1-1
V gene: TRBV15

CDR3 protein: CASSIGDRVTGGLFF
CDR3 DNA: TGCGCCAGTAGTATAGGGGACAGGGTCACCGGGGGGCTGTTTTTT
D gene: TRBD1
clone size: NA
J gene: TRBJ2-2
V gene: TRBV19

CDR3 protein: CASASKSSYEQYF
CDR3 DNA: TGTGCCAGTGCGTCTAAGTCCTCCTACGAGCAGTACTTC
D gene: NA
clone size: NA
J gene: TRBJ2-7
V gene: TRBV7-2

CDR3 protein: CASSLAIQNTEAFF
CDR3 DNA: TGTGCCAGCAGCTTGGCAATCCAAAACACTGAAGCTTTCTTT
D gene: NA
clone size: once
J gene: TRBJ1-1
V gene: TRBV5-4

CDR3 protein: CSARERTSEYYNEQFF
CDR3 DNA: TGCAGTGCTAGAGAAAGGACTAGCGAGTACTACAATGAGCAGTTCTTC
D gene: TRBD2
clone size: NA
J gene: TRBJ2-1
V gene: TRBV20-1

CDR3 protein: CASSLDFPAQETQYF
CDR3 DNA: TGTGCCAGCAGCTTGGATTTCCCAGCCCAAGAGACCCAGTACTTC
D gene: NA
clone size: NA
J gene: TRBJ2-5
V gene: TRBV25-1

CDR3 protein: CASSPSGGRSYEQYF
CDR3 DNA: TGTGCCAGCAGTCCGAGCGGGGGGCGATCCTACGAGCAGTACTTC
D gene: TRBD2
clone size: many
J gene: TRBJ2-7
V gene: TRBV3-1

CDR3 protein: CSLTTWDRVSKTQYF
CDR3 DNA: TGCAGCCTCACCACTTGGGACAGGGTTTCAAAGACCCAGTACTTC
D gene: TRBD1
clone size: NA
J gene: TRBJ2-5
V gene: TRBV29-1

CDR3 protein: CASSLTTSGRSEQYF
CDR3 DNA: TGTGCCAGCAGCTTGACGACTAGCGGGAGATCCGAGCAGTACTTC
D gene: TRBD2
clone size: NA
J gene: TRBJ2-7
V gene: TRBV7-8

CDR3 protein: CASVGGLRLGEQFF
CDR3 DNA: TGTGCCAGCGTAGGGGGACTACGGCTGGGAGAGCAGTTCTTC
D gene: NA
clone size: medium-sized
J gene: TRBJ2-1
V gene: TRBV25-1

CDR3 protein: CASSLGREGGYTF
CDR3 DNA: TGTGCCAGCAGCTTAGGCAGGGAAGGCGGCTACACCTTC
D gene: NA
clone size: many
J gene: TRBJ1-2
V gene: TRBV7-9

CDR3 protein: CASSEGTGMGQPQHF
CDR3 DNA: TGTGCCAGCAGTGAAGGGACAGGGATGGGTCAGCCCCAGCATTTT
D gene: TRBD1
clone size: few
J gene: TRBJ1-5
V gene: TRBV2

CDR3 protein: CACGVSGSTDTQYF
CDR3 DNA: TGTGCCTGCGGGGTGAGCGGGAGCACAGATACGCAGTATTTT
D gene: NA
clone size: NA
J gene: TRBJ2-3
V gene: TRBV7-9

CDR3 protein: CSARGGTRVTEAFF
CDR3 DNA: TGCAGTGCTAGAGGTGGAACACGAGTCACTGAAGCTTTCTTT
D gene: NA
clone size: NA
J gene: TRBJ1-1
V gene: TRBV20-1

CDR3 protein: CATSRVGNEQFF
CDR3 DNA: TGTGCCACCAGCAGAGTAGGGAATGAGCAGTTCTTC
D gene: NA
clone size: NA
J gene: TRBJ2-1
V gene: TRBV15

CDR3 protein: CASSFQSSYNEQFF
CDR3 DNA: TGTGCCAGCAGCTTCCAAAGCTCCTACAATGAGCAGTTCTTC
D gene: NA
clone size: NA
J gene: TRBJ2-1
V gene: TRBV11-1

CDR3 protein: CAISVPGQGGYTF
CDR3 DNA: TGTGCCATCAGTGTGCCGGGACAGGGTGGCTACACCTTC
D gene: TRBD1
clone size: few
J gene: TRBJ1-2
V gene: TRBV10-3

CDR3 protein: CASSPSRETQYF
CDR3 DNA: TGTGCCAGCAGCCCAAGCAGGGAGACCCAGTACTTC
D gene: NA
clone size: few
J gene: TRBJ2-5
V gene: TRBV7-6

CDR3 protein: CASSLIGRDEQYF
CDR3 DNA: TGTGCCAGCAGCTTAATTGGGAGGGACGAGCAGTACTTC
D gene: TRBD2
clone size: NA
J gene: TRBJ2-7
V gene: TRBV7-9

CDR3 protein: CASSQTGANEQFF
CDR3 DNA: TGTGCCAGCAGCCAGACAGGCGCCAATGAGCAGTTCTTC
D gene: NA
clone size: many
J gene: TRBJ2-1
V gene: TRBV4-2

CDR3 protein: CAWSRAIQETQYF
CDR3 DNA: TGTGCCTGGAGCCGGGCAATCCAAGAGACCCAGTACTTC
D gene: NA
clone size: NA
J gene: TRBJ2-5
V gene: TRBV30